The next 17 T cell receptor beta chains were all read from a single sample in a study of blood T cell repertoires in COVID-19 (dated by TCRdb to 2018 to 2021). Receptor amplification or capture employed the immunoSEQ multiplex PCR assay. In TCRdb, the immuneACCESS table is reduced to in-frame sequences with V and J assigned. These tables do not hold every clone; where another copy was compared, an unresolved V gene accounts for under half, and the others remain unexplained. The sample profile shows some 300,000 clones; around 87% of them were found once. Jointly, the top ten make up around 2.1% of the sample. Sequenced input: peripheral blood. Every receptor here comes from a man aged 18 to 30 with active or convalescent COVID-19.

The chain combines TRBV13 with TRBJ1-2, with D perhaps TRBD1 (6 bases). Looked up from germline, CDR1 is PRHDT and CDR2 is FYEKMQ (reference sequence). The V end was cut by 1 base, the J end by 8 bases, with 14 bases between. This CDR3 comprises 14 residues. CDR3 nucleotides: TGTGCCAGCAGCTTAGCCAGAAAGGGGGACGGCTACACCTTC. Encoded protein: CASSLARKGDGYTF.

The genes are TRBV4-1 and TRBJ1-4, with D unclear. V gave up 4 bases and J gave up 8 bases, with 20 bases separating them. Germline lookup yields CDR1 MGHRA and CDR2 YSYEKL. The CDR3 length is 16 residues. The CDR3 protein is CASSLQGPGRDEKLFF. CDR3 coding DNA: TGCGCCAGCAGCCTACAAGGCCCAGGCAGAGACGAAAAACTGTTTTTT.

The genes are TRBV29-1 and TRBJ2-7; 8 bases map to TRBD2. Looked up from germline, CDR1 is SQVTM and CDR2 is ANQGSEA. V trimming: 0 bases; J trimming: 3 bases; junction bases outside the gene matches: 7. CDR3 length: 15 amino acids. CDR3 nucleotides: TGCAGCGTTGAAGATCAAGCTGCGGGGGGCTACGAGCAGTACTTC. Translated: CSVEDQAAGGYEQYF.

V usage is TRBV28 and J usage is TRBJ2-1; TRBD1 agrees at 10 bases. The CDR3 is made up of 14 amino acids. Germline lookup yields CDR1 MDHEN and CDR2 SYDVKM. Losses at the gene ends were 6 bases for V and 9 bases for J; bases not matched to a gene: 8. In DNA, the CDR3 is TGTGCCAGCAGGACCGGGACAGGGGTTACTGAGCAGTTCTTC. This sequence encodes CASRTGTGVTEQFF.

The CDR3 bases are TGTGCCAGCAGTTACATGGGGGCGGGCCATGGCTACACCTTC. Translated: CASSYMGAGHGYTF. The genes are TRBV6-5 and TRBJ1-2; D may be TRBD1 (6 bases). V was cut by 2 bases and J by 6 bases, with 13 bases left in between. Germline V CDR1 and CDR2: MNHEY, SVGAGI. The CDR3 totals 14 residues.

This chain uses TRBV10-3 with TRBJ1-3; the match to TRBD1 covers 7 bases. Germline CDR1 ENHRY, CDR2 SYGVKD. The CDR3 has 15 amino acids. The V segment lost 3 bases and the J segment 3 bases; nucleotides outside the gene matches: 5. CDR3 sequence: CAISESGGNGNTIYF. The CDR3 region has the DNA TGTGCCATCAGTGAATCAGGGGGGAATGGAAACACCATATATTTT.

The V and J genes are TRBV7-9 and TRBJ1-1, with a weak D call TRBD1 (6 bases). The V and J ends lost 5 bases and 6 bases respectively, with 19 bases between them. The germline gives CDR1 SEHNR, CDR2 FQNEAQ (reference sequence). CDR3 length: 15 residues. CDR3 region: CASSLRLAGDAEAFF. CDR3 in DNA: TGTGCCAGCAGCCTTAGGCTCGCAGGGGACGCTGAAGCTTTCTTT.

The chain uses TRBV6-4 and TRBJ2-7; 7 bases agree with TRBD1. Unmatched junction bases numbered 17, after V lost 6 bases and J lost 6 bases. In germline, CDR1 is MRHNA, CDR2 SNTAGT. There are 16 residues in the CDR3. CDR3 protein: CASRCDGGKNRGEQYF. In DNA, the CDR3 is TGTGCCAGCAGATGTGACGGCGGTAAAAACAGGGGCGAGCAGTACTTC.

The chain carries TRBV27 and TRBJ2-7, with 7 positions matching TRBD1. V lost 5 bases to trimming and J lost 4 bases; unmatched junction nucleotides: 11. Germline V gives CDR1 MNHEY, CDR2 SMNVEV (reference sequence). The CDR3 consists of 15 residues. CDR3 region: CASSDPGQRPYEQYF. DNA for the CDR3: TGTGCCAGCAGTGATCCGGGACAGAGACCGTACGAGCAGTACTTC.

This chain uses TRBV4-1 with TRBJ2-2, with TRBD2 identical over 7 bases. CDR1 MGHRA and CDR2 YSYEKL come from the germline V gene. This CDR3 spans 16 amino acids. Trimming removed 5 bases from V and 2 bases from J; junction bases left unmatched: 8. The CDR3 region is CASSVAGTINTGELFF. DNA of the CDR3: TGCGCCAGCAGCGTCGCCGGGACTATAAACACCGGGGAGCTGTTTTTT.

This chain joins TRBV5-1 and TRBJ1-1, with a possible D match to TRBD1 (6 bases). Per germline, CDR1 SGHRS and CDR2 YFSETQ. This CDR3 spans 14 amino acids. Trimming took 0 bases from V and 1 from J, leaving 7 bases between them. The CDR3: CASSLVGANTEAFF. CDR3 DNA: TGCGCCAGCAGCTTGGTGGGGGCGAACACTGAAGCTTTCTTT.

The J gene is TRBJ2-1, the V gene TRBV5-1; 13 nucleotides line up with TRBD2. The CDR3 runs to 15 residues. Germline CDR1 and CDR2: SGHRS and YFSETQ. V lost 2 bases and J lost 5; bases outside the gene matches: 1. The CDR3 region is CASSLLAGGDNEQFF. The CDR3 coding sequence is TGCGCCAGCAGCTTACTAGCGGGGGGGGACAATGAGCAGTTCTTC.

The genes are TRBV25-1 and TRBJ2-5, with a tentative D call TRBD2 (6 bases). CDR3 size: 13 residues. Deletions cut 3 bases from V and 5 bases from J, with 10 bases between. Looked up from germline, CDR1 is MGHDK and CDR2 is SYGVNS. The CDR3 sequence: CASSEGGEETQYF. The CDR3 bases are TGTGCCAGCAGTGAGGGGGGAGAGGAGACCCAGTACTTC.

The rearrangement links TRBV18 to TRBJ2-3, with 8 bases identical to TRBD1. The CDR3 covers 17 residues. From germline, CDR1 is KGHSH and CDR2 LQKENI. With V trimmed by 4 bases and J by 1 base, 10 bases remained unmatched. The CDR3 reads CASSHLRGGQGTDTQYF. CDR3 coding DNA: TGTGCCAGCTCACATCTCCGAGGGGGACAGGGCACAGATACGCAGTATTTT.

The rearrangement joins TRBV25-1 to TRBJ2-1, with 10 bases identical to TRBD1. Trimming at V came to 3 bases and at J to 5 bases, leaving 4 bases not matched to a gene. Per germline, CDR1 MGHDK and CDR2 SYGVNS. The CDR3 totals 15 residues. CDR3 sequence: CASSDAGTGDNEQFF. CDR3 coding DNA: TGTGCCAGCAGTGACGCCGGGACAGGGGACAATGAGCAGTTCTTC.

The chain couples TRBV7-6 to TRBJ1-6; 10 bases align to TRBD1. The V segment lost 1 base and the J segment 13 bases; nucleotides outside the gene matches: 7. CDR3 length: 15 residues. The V gene's germline CDR1 is SGHVS and CDR2 FNYEAQ. CDR3 protein: CASSLGQGAGSPLHF. The CDR3 coding sequence is TGTGCCAGCAGCTTAGGACAGGGGGCAGGATCGCCCCTCCACTTT.

This clone was counted a single time. This chain links TRBV28 with TRBJ2-3; 12 bases are shared with TRBD2. CDR3 length: 17 residues. With V trimmed by 5 bases and J by 2 bases, 8 bases remained unmatched. The V gene's germline CDR1 is MDHEN and CDR2 SYDVKM. The CDR3 DNA is TGTGCCAGCAGTCCGTCGGGACTAGCGGGCCCCACAGATACGCAGTATTTT. Amino acid sequence: CASSPSGLAGPTDTQYF. Drawing the rest from reference TRBV28 and TRBJ2-3, the complete variable domain is DVKVTQSSRYLVKRTGEKVFLECVQDMDHENMFWYRQDPGLGLRLIYFSYDVKMKEKGDIPEGYSVSREKKERFSLILESASTNQTSMYLCASSPSGLAGPTDTQYFGPGTRLTVL.